Each of the 5 T cell receptor beta chains below was sequenced from the same sample in a study of T cells in tuberculosis. Some clones are missing from TCRdb's copy, which holds only in-frame ones; the method was immunoSEQ multiplex PCR. The table lists tens of thousands of clones, more than 80% of them singletons. Sample: PBMCs. These receptors were obtained from a donor between 10 and 35 years old with latent tuberculosis or without tuberculosis infection.

The chain has TRBV18 and TRBJ1-1, with no clear D. Germline CDR1 KGHSH, CDR2 LQKENI. CDR3 length equals 13 residues. V lost 1 base, J lost 4 bases, and 7 bases lay in between. The CDR3 spells CASSPHPGTEAFF. As DNA, the CDR3 is TGTGCCAGCTCACCACACCCGGGCACTGAAGCTTTCTTT.

The sample holds one count of this clone. The chain carries TRBV29-1 and TRBJ2-1; TRBD1 matches 7 bases. The CDR3 covers 13 residues. Trimming took 3 bases from V and 4 from J; bases not matched to a gene: 3. The germline V gene has CDR1 SQVTM and CDR2 ANQGSEA. CDR3 loop: CSVDPGQYNEQFF. CDR3 sequence (DNA): TGCAGCGTTGACCCGGGACAGTACAATGAGCAGTTCTTC.

The chain recombines TRBV5-1 with TRBJ1-3; D might be TRBD1 (6 bases). Germline CDR1 is SGHRS and CDR2 is YFSETQ. The CDR3 contains 16 residues. The germline V and J ends were trimmed by 0 bases and 3 bases, with 13 bases remaining between them. CDR3 protein: CASSLGAGDYGNTIYF. The CDR3 DNA is TGCGCCAGCAGCTTGGGGGCAGGGGATTATGGAAACACCATATATTTT.

The genes are TRBV19 and TRBJ1-5; 7 bases agree with TRBD1. The CDR3 is 14 amino acids. The germline V gene encodes CDR1 LNHDA and CDR2 SQIVND (reference sequence). V dropped 1 base and J dropped 9; count of bases not matched to a gene: 6. CDR3 region: CASSIVDRDWPQHF. The DNA of the CDR3 is TGTGCCAGTAGTATAGTCGACAGGGATTGGCCCCAGCATTTT.

The chain is built from TRBV27 and TRBJ1-1, with D uncertain. This CDR3 is 16 amino acids long. Germline CDR1 is MNHEY and CDR2 is SMNVEV (reference sequence). V dropped 4 bases and J dropped 0 bases, with 15 bases sitting between them. CDR3 residues: CASSYSEARVNTEAFF. The DNA of the CDR3 is TGTGCCAGCAGTTACTCAGAGGCGAGGGTGAACACTGAAGCTTTCTTT.